Listed here is a single T cell receptor (beta chain). Amplification used 60 Vbeta primers and 13 Jbeta primers. The assay was immunoSEQ multiplex PCR, and TCRdb's table has in-frame clones only and misses some. Among about 190,000 clones, 87% were seen once, and the ten largest hold around 0.99%. Trimming left V 3 bases short and J 7 bases short, with 24 bases between. The length of the CDR3 is 18 residues. Germline V CDR1 and CDR2: SGHAT, FQNNGV. Healthy bone marrow donors made up the donors. The data are from a study of cytomegalovirus exposure and HLA in healthy donors. V and J are TRBV11-2 and TRBJ2-2; tentative D call: TRBD2 (5 bases). Sequences were obtained from PBMCs. This receptor was identified in a boy between 2 and 10 years old in good health and CMV-seronegative. The CDR3 protein is CASSLGQTLRGTGGELFF. The CDR3, as DNA: TGTGCCAGCAGCTTGGGCCAGACCCTCCGGGGTACCGGCGGGGAGCTGTTTTTT.